The clone carrying this TCR beta chain was observed a few times. This CDR3 is 15 amino acids long. The ends lost 4 bases at V and 0 bases at J; junction bases unmatched: 4. CDR1 is DFQATT, CDR2 SNEGSKA, per germline (reference sequence). One entry per CDR3 protein results from TCRdb running MiXCR on the RT-PCR reads. Found here are roughly 960,000 distinct CDR3 sequences, about a sixth of them singletons; the top ten hold 5% to 6.5%. This entry belongs to a study of patients and donors after allogeneic stem cell transplantation. The material sequenced was blood, either unsorted or a sorted T cell fraction (not recorded which). This clonotype was sampled from a human donor who was either an allogeneic HSCT recipient or a stem cell or donor lymphocyte infusion donor (not recorded which). It is not recorded whose cells these are; they may come from a transplant donor. The chain uses TRBV20-1 and TRBJ2-7; TRBD2 matches 12 bases. CDR3 in amino acids: CSAKGTSGPSYEQYF. The CDR3 region has the DNA TGCAGTGCTAAAGGGACTAGCGGGCCCTCCTACGAGCAGTACTTC.